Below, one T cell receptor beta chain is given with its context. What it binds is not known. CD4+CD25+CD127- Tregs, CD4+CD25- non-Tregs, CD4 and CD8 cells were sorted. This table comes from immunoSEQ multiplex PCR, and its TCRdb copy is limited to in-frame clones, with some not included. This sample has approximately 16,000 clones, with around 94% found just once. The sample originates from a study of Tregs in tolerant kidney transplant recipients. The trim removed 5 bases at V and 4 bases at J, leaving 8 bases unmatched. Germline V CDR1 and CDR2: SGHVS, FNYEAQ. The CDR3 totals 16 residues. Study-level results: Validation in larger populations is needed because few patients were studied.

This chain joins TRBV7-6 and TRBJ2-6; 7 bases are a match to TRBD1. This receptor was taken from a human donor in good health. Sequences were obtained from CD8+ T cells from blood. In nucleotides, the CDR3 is TGTGCCAGCAGCAGTAGACAGGGCTCAGGGGCCAACGTCCTGACTTTC. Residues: CASSSRQGSGANVLTF.